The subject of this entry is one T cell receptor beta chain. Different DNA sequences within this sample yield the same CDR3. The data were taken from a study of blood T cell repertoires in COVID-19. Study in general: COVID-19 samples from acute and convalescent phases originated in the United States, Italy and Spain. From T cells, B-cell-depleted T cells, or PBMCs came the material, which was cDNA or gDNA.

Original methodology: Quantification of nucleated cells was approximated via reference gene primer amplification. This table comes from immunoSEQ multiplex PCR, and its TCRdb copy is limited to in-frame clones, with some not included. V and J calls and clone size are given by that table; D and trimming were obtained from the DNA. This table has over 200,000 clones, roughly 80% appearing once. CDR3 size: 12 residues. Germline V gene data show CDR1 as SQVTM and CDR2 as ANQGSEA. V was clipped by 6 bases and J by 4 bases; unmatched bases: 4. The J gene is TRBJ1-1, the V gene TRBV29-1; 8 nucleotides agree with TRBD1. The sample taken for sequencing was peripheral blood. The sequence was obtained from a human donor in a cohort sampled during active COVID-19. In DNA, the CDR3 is TGCAGCGTCGACAGGGGATCCACTGAAGCTTTCTTT. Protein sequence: CSVDRGSTEAFF.